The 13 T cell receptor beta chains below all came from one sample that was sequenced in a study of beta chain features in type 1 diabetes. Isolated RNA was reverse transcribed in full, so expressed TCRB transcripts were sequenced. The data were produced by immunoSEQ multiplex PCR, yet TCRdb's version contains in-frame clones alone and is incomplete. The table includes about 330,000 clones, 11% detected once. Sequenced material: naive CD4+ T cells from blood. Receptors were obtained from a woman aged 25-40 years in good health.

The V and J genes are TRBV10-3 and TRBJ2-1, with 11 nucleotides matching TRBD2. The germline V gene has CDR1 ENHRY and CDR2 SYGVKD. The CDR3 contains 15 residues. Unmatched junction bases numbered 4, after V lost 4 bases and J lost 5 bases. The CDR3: CAISAGTSGHNEQFF. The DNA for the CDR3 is TGTGCCATCAGTGCCGGGACTAGCGGACACAATGAGCAGTTCTTC.

The CDR3 nucleotides are TGTGCCAGTAGTATAGTTCCGGGTCCCCAAGAGACCCAGTACTTC. It encodes CASSIVPGPQETQYF. The chain has TRBV19 and TRBJ2-5; no definite D call. The CDR3 consists of 15 residues. The V gene lost 1 base and the J gene lost 1 base, with 10 bases spanning the gap. CDR1 LNHDA and CDR2 SQIVND come from the germline V gene (reference sequence).

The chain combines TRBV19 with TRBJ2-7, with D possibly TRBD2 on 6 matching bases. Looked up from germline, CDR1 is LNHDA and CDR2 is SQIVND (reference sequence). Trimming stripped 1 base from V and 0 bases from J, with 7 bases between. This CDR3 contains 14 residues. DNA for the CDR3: TGTGCCAGTAGTATAGTCGGGAGCTCCTACGAGCAGTACTTC. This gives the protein CASSIVGSSYEQYF.

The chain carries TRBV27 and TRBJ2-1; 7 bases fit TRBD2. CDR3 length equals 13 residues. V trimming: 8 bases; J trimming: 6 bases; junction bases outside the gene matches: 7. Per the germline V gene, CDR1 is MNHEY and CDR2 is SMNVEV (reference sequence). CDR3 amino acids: CASGRAGGNEQFF. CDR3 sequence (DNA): TGTGCCAGCGGGAGGGCCGGGGGCAATGAGCAGTTCTTC.

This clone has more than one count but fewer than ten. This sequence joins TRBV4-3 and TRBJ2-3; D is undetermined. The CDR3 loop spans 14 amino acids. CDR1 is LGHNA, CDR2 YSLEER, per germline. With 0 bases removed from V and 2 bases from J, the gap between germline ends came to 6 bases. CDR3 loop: CASSQDVFTDTQYF. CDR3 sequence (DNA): TGCGCCAGCAGCCAAGATGTCTTCACAGATACGCAGTATTTT.

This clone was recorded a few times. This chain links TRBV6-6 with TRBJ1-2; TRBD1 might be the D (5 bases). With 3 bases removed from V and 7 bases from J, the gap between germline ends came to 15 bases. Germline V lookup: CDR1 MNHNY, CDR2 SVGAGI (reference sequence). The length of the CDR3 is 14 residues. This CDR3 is CASSYSTVNLGYTF. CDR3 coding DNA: TGTGCCAGCAGTTATTCGACAGTTAACCTTGGCTACACCTTC.

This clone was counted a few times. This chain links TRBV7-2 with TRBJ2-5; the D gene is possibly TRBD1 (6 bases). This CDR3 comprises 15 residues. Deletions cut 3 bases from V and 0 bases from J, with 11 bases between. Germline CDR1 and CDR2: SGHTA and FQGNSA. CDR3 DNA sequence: TGTGCCAGCAGCTTCCTACGGGACAACCAAGAGACCCAGTACTTC. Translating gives CASSFLRDNQETQYF.

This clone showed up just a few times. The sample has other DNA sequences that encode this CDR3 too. DNA for the CDR3: TGTGCCTGGAGTGTCGGGGGGAAAGAGACCCAGTACTTC. Translated, it gives CAWSVGGKETQYF. This chain connects TRBV30 to TRBJ2-5, with TRBD2 identical over 7 bases. Germline V gene lookup returns CDR1 GTSNPN and CDR2 SVGIG (reference sequence). This CDR3 is 13 amino acids long. The V and J ends lost 0 bases and 3 bases, in that order; junction bases with no gene match: 1.

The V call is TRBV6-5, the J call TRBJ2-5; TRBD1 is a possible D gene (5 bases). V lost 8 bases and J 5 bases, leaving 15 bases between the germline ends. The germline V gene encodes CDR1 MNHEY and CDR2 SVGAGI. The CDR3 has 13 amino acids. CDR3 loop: CASGARTRETQYF. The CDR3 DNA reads TGTGCCAGCGGAGCTCGGACAAGGGAGACCCAGTACTTC.

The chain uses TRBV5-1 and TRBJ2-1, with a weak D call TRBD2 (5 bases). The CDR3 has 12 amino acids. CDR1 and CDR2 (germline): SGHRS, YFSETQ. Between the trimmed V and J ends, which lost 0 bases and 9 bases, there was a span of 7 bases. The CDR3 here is CASSLDGGEQFF. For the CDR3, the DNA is TGCGCCAGCAGCTTGGATGGAGGTGAGCAGTTCTTC.

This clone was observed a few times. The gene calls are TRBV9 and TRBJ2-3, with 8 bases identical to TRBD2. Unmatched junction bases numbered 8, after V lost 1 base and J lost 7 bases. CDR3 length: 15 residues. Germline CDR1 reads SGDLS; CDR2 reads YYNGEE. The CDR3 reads CASSVWSGGLNTQYF. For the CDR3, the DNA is TGTGCCAGCAGCGTATGGAGCGGGGGCTTGAATACGCAGTATTTT.

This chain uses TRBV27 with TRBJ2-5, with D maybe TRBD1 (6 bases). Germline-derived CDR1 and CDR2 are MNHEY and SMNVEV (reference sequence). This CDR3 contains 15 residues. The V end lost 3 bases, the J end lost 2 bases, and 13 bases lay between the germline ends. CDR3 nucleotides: TGTGCCAGCAGTTTCTTGGGGGCAGGGCAAGAGACCCAGTACTTC. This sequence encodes CASSFLGAGQETQYF.

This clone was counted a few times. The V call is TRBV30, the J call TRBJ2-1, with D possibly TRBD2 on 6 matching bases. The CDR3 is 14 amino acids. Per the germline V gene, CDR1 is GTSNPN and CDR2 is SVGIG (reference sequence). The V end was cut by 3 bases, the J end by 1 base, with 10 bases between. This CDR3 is CAWRISGSYNEQFF. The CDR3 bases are TGTGCCTGGAGGATTAGCGGTTCCTACAATGAGCAGTTCTTC. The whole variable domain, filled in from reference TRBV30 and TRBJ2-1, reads SQTIHQWPATLVQPVGSPLSLECTVEGTSNPNLYWYRQAAGRGLQLLFYSVGIGQISSEVPQNLSASRPQDRQFILSSKKLLLSDSGFYLCAWRISGSYNEQFFGPGTRLTVL.